This paragraph covers one T cell receptor (beta chain) sequence. This clone is large (0.1 to 1%). The clone's antigen remains unknown. Within one base of it there is no much larger clone, and no base qualities were kept. The CDR3 has 16 amino acids, counting the end cysteine and phenylalanine. The retained sequence is limited to the CDR3, 48 bases, with the frame set at the first base. Here V drops 2 bases and J drops 6 bases, and the junction holds 7 bases not matched to any gene. CDR1 SNHLY and CDR2 FYNNEI are derived from the germline V gene. The source of the sample is a study of siplizumab effects on memory and regulatory T cells (dated by TCRdb to 2018 to 2020). About the investigation overall: The effect of the anti-CD2 antibody siplizumab on alloreactive T-cell subsets was examined in allogeneic mixed lymphocyte reactions constructed from human PBMCs. General findings and caveats noted by the study authors: Among mappable alloreactive CD4+ clones, the Treg-derived fraction averaged around 63% with siplizumab versus 25% to 30% in control reactions. Whether proliferating Tregs from siplizumab cultures actually had suppressive function was not functionally confirmed. A naive or memory phenotype could not be assigned to roughly 80-97% of proliferating CD4+ or CD8+ clones. Siplizumab significantly lowered the cumulative frequency of alloreactive sequences that could be traced to unstimulated CD4+ memory T cells. Sequences below about 10^-5 frequency were poorly captured, so only a minor fraction of alloreactive clones could be mapped to unstimulated subsets. Greater diversity appeared to be present in unstimulated naive T cells than in memory T cells, and a substantial contribution to the alloresponse seemed to be made by naive cells.

Library construction relied on the immunoSEQ multiplex PCR assay. Around 94,000 TCR templates per sample were assayed on the deep sequencing platform. Genomic DNA extracted from sorted T cells was used for TCRbeta CDR3 sequencing. The original pipeline was this. The R programming language was used for clonal analysis of the TCRbeta CDR3 data. Unstimulated samples were compared with post-reaction CFSE-low samples to define alloreactive CD4+ and CD8+ clones. Alloreactive CD4+ clones were assigned to regulatory or non-regulatory origin by matching sequences to sorted unstimulated Treg and non-Treg repertoires. TCRdb took over this immuneACCESS table, retaining in-frame rearrangements with V and J assigned. Such tables are incomplete; in checked studies, under half of the missing clones stem from an unresolved V gene, and the remainder is unexplained. Clone size and V and J calls were adopted from that table, with D and trimming inferred from the DNA. In all, the sample holds 57,000 or so clones, and 90% to 95% of those were seen once. The ten most abundant clones make up around 40% of the sample.

Sorted unstimulated T cells and proliferating T cells recovered from mixed lymphocyte reactions were subjected to TCRbeta CDR3 sequencing. Fresh whole blood from around 10 HLA-typed healthy donors was used as the source from which PBMCs were isolated. The sequence joins TRBV2 to TRBJ1-4, with TRBD1 identical over 9 junction bases. Sequencing was performed on CD8+ T cells sorted from blood. The receptor's source is a human donor in good health. Here is the DNA: TGTGCCAGCAGTGAACTGGGACAGGGAATGGATGAAAAACTGTTTTTT. Translated, it gives CASSELGQGMDEKLFF.